This T cell receptor (beta chain) was captured in a study of glioma-infiltrating T cells after dendritic cell vaccination. Patients had residual fresh-frozen tumor tissue and more than two years of survival data. Input was 2 ug genomic DNA, or all available if less. Profiled with immunoSEQ multiplex PCR; TCRdb holds only in-frame clones, not every one. The sample lists about 64,000 clones, approximately 85% seen once, with more than 8% in the top ten. This TCR derives from a human donor with glioblastoma. This material consisted of blood, taken before dendritic cell vaccination.

The CDR3 is CASSESRGQETQYF. For the CDR3, the DNA is TGCGCCAGCAGTGAGTCTAGGGGGCAGGAGACCCAGTACTTC. This chain links TRBV10-2 with TRBJ2-5; 7 nucleotides agree with TRBD1. Germline values: CDR1 WSHSY, CDR2 SAAADI. CDR3 length: 14 amino acids. V dropped 0 bases and J dropped 5; count of bases not matched to a gene: 3.